The 20 T cell receptor beta chains below were found in one sample sequenced in a study of OX40 agonist ivuxolimab in advanced cancers. TCRdb's table, derived via immunoSEQ multiplex PCR, lists solely in-frame clones and lacks some. The sample includes around 57,000 clones, more than 65% of them seen just once. Here the sequenced sample was CD4+ or CD8+ T cells sorted from blood, taken in a trial of the OX40 agonist ivuxolimab. These receptors originate from an adult with an advanced solid tumor such as melanoma, head and neck, liver or kidney cancer.

V and J are TRBV10-3 and TRBJ1-5; D might be TRBD1 (5 bases). CDR3 length equals 16 residues. The V gene lost 4 bases and the J gene lost 0 bases, with 13 bases spanning the gap. The germline V gene has CDR1 ENHRY and CDR2 SYGVKD. This CDR3 is CAISGGRMDSNQPQHF. The CDR3 DNA follows: TGTGCCATCAGTGGGGGACGGATGGATAGCAATCAGCCCCAGCATTTT.

The sample holds one count of this clone. The rearrangement uses TRBV6-5 and TRBJ1-1; D not certain. Trimming pared 5 bases from V and 0 bases from J, leaving 7 bases between. This CDR3 spans 13 amino acids. Germline V gives CDR1 MNHEY, CDR2 SVGAGI. CDR3 residues: CASSPQMNTEAFF. CDR3 in DNA: TGTGCCAGCAGTCCACAGATGAACACTGAAGCTTTCTTT.

This chain uses TRBV5-1 with TRBJ1-6; the D is unclear. Deletions cut 3 bases from V and 6 bases from J, with 19 bases between. CDR1 and CDR2 (germline): SGHRS, YFSETQ. CDR3 length equals 17 residues. The CDR3 spells CASSYSVGSGGNSPLHF. CDR3 coding DNA: TGCGCCAGCAGCTATTCTGTCGGGTCGGGAGGTAATTCACCCCTCCACTTT.

This clone counts as medium-sized. The junction does not match germline at one end; this may be a read error. The chain employs TRBV7-9 and TRBJ1-4, with a tentative D call TRBD1 (5 bases). Germline CDR1 SEHNR, CDR2 FQNEAQ (reference sequence). This CDR3 contains 13 residues. The CDR3 is CASSLDRSGGRIF. The CDR3 DNA reads TGTGCCAGCAGCTTAGACCGGAGCGGGGGTAGGATTTTT.

This chain joins TRBV6-5 and TRBJ1-6; D gene unclear. The CDR3 is 15 amino acids. Trimming removed 6 bases at V and 2 bases at J, with 11 bases between. Per germline, CDR1 MNHEY and CDR2 SVGAGI. The CDR3 here is CASRGSGPYNSPLHF. In nucleotides, the CDR3 is TGTGCCAGCAGGGGATCTGGCCCCTATAATTCACCCCTCCACTTT.

The chain links TRBV2 to TRBJ2-1; maybe TRBD2 (6 bases). Germline CDR1 SNHLY, CDR2 FYNNEI. V gave up 7 bases and J gave up 8 bases, with 15 bases separating them. The CDR3 covers 13 residues. The CDR3 coding sequence is TGTGCCAGCACCAGAGGTTGGGGGGATGAGCAGTTCTTC. It codes for CASTRGWGDEQFF.

CDR3 coding DNA: TGTGCCAGCAGCGACAGGGGGCGGGTTGGCTACACCTTC. This translates into CASSDRGRVGYTF. The J gene is TRBJ1-2, the V gene TRBV6-1; 10 bases line up with TRBD1. Trimming cost V 6 bases and J 7 bases; bases outside gene matches: 5. The germline V gene has CDR1 MNHNS and CDR2 SASEGT. This CDR3 is 13 amino acids long.

The chain carries TRBV7-9 and TRBJ2-7; possibly TRBD1 for D (6 bases). Looked up from germline, CDR1 is SEHNR and CDR2 is FQNEAQ (reference sequence). This CDR3 has 17 amino acids. The V end was cut by 1 base, the J end by 3 bases, with 19 bases between. In DNA form, the CDR3 reads TGTGCCAGCAGCTTAGGGGGGAATGGACAGACTAACTACGAGCAGTACTTC. This codes for CASSLGGNGQTNYEQYF.

The rearrangement joins TRBV5-4 to TRBJ2-7, with D perhaps TRBD2 (5 bases). Germline-derived CDR1 and CDR2 are SGHNT and YYREEE (reference sequence). Trimming stripped 0 bases from V and 6 bases from J, with 16 bases between. This CDR3 is built from 15 residues. The CDR3 protein is CASSLESSSGSEQYF. CDR3 nucleotide sequence: TGTGCCAGCAGCTTGGAGTCGTCGTCGGGGTCCGAGCAGTACTTC.

The V gene is TRBV9, the J gene TRBJ1-3; TRBD1 matches 7 bases. This CDR3 contains 16 residues. Germline V CDR1 and CDR2: SGDLS, YYNGEE. V dropped 0 bases and J dropped 2; count of bases not matched to a gene: 5. CDR3 in DNA: TGTGCCAGCAGCGTAGCCCAGACAGGGACTGGAAACACCATATATTTT. This gives the protein CASSVAQTGTGNTIYF.

This rearrangement joins TRBV2 to TRBJ1-3; unclear D gene. This CDR3 spans 14 amino acids. The germline V gene encodes CDR1 SNHLY and CDR2 FYNNEI. V was cut by 6 bases and J by 0 bases, with 9 bases left in between. The CDR3 region is CASRRTNSGNTIYF. The CDR3 DNA is TGTGCCAGCAGACGCACTAACTCTGGAAACACCATATATTTT.

This chain joins TRBV6-4 and TRBJ1-2; 7 bases line up with TRBD1. Germline assignment: CDR1 MRHNA and CDR2 SNTAGT. This CDR3 contains 14 residues. V shed 4 bases, J shed 8 bases, and the junction held 10 bases outside the gene matches. Written as DNA, the CDR3 is TGTGCCAGCAGTGCCTCTCAGGGGGGCTCCGGCTACACCTTC. Residues: CASSASQGGSGYTF.

The rearrangement uses TRBV6-6 and TRBJ1-2; no firm D call. This CDR3 has 12 amino acids. V was clipped by 5 bases and J by 8 bases, with 12 bases between them. Germline CDR1 and CDR2: MNHNY and SVGAGI (reference sequence). The CDR3: CASSPRQRGYTF. In nucleotides, the CDR3 is TGTGCCAGCAGTCCCCGCCAGAGGGGCTACACCTTC.

The V gene is TRBV19, the J gene TRBJ1-3; D is ambiguous. The CDR3 has 15 amino acids. Germline assignment: CDR1 LNHDA and CDR2 SQIVND (reference sequence). The germline V and J ends were trimmed by 0 bases and 0 bases, with 6 bases remaining between them. CDR3 sequence (DNA): TGTGCCAGTAGTATAGACAGAAGCTCTGGAAACACCATATATTTT. Translation gives CASSIDRSSGNTIYF.

The rearrangement uses TRBV10-3 and TRBJ1-3; no clear D. Trimming left V 6 bases short and J 0 bases short, with 6 bases between. This CDR3 region has 13 residues. Germline V lookup: CDR1 ENHRY, CDR2 SYGVKD. CDR3 sequence (DNA): TGTGCCATCAGCGAAATCTCTGGAAACACCATATATTTT. It yields the protein CAISEISGNTIYF.

The V call is TRBV7-2, the J call TRBJ2-5, with D possibly being TRBD2 (6 bases). CDR1 and CDR2 (germline): SGHTA, FQGNSA. The CDR3 is made up of 15 amino acids. The V end lost 5 bases, the J end lost 5 bases, and 18 bases lay between the germline ends. CDR3 nucleotides: TGTGCCAGCAGCACAGTGGTACGGGAGATGGAGACCCAGTACTTC. Translated: CASSTVVREMETQYF.

This clone was seen a single time. CDR3 residues: CASSRRDRGHGYTF. The CDR3 nucleotides read TGTGCCAGCTCACGCCGGGACAGAGGACATGGCTACACCTTC. The chain couples TRBV18 to TRBJ1-2; 7 bases line up with TRBD1. V lost 4 bases to trimming and J lost 6 bases; unmatched junction nucleotides: 8. Looked up from germline, CDR1 is KGHSH and CDR2 is LQKENI. The CDR3 is 14 residues long.

V gene TRBV5-6 combines with J gene TRBJ2-3; D might be TRBD2 (6 bases). Trimming took off 0 bases at V and 5 bases at J, with 16 bases between the two ends. The CDR3 consists of 16 residues. Germline lookup yields CDR1 SGHDT and CDR2 YYEEEE. For the CDR3, the DNA is TGTGCCAGCAGCTTGGCGCGGGGACGATCGGGAGATACGCAGTATTTT. Its translation: CASSLARGRSGDTQYF.

The chain combines TRBV28 with TRBJ1-1; possible D gene TRBD1, 6 bases. The V gene's germline CDR1 is MDHEN and CDR2 SYDVKM. The CDR3 consists of 14 residues. V was clipped by 8 bases and J by 2 bases, with 15 bases between them. The CDR3 bases are TGTGCCAGCCTTGGACAGATAAAAAACACTGAAGCTTTCTTT. Protein sequence: CASLGQIKNTEAFF.

This chain joins TRBV7-2 and TRBJ2-3; no reliable D call. Germline lookup yields CDR1 SGHTA and CDR2 FQGNSA. The CDR3 contains 13 residues. The V and J ends lost 4 bases and 9 bases respectively, with 14 bases between them. CDR3 DNA: TGTGCCAGCAGCTCCTTAGGCGTATCGACGCAGTATTTT. It translates to CASSSLGVSTQYF.